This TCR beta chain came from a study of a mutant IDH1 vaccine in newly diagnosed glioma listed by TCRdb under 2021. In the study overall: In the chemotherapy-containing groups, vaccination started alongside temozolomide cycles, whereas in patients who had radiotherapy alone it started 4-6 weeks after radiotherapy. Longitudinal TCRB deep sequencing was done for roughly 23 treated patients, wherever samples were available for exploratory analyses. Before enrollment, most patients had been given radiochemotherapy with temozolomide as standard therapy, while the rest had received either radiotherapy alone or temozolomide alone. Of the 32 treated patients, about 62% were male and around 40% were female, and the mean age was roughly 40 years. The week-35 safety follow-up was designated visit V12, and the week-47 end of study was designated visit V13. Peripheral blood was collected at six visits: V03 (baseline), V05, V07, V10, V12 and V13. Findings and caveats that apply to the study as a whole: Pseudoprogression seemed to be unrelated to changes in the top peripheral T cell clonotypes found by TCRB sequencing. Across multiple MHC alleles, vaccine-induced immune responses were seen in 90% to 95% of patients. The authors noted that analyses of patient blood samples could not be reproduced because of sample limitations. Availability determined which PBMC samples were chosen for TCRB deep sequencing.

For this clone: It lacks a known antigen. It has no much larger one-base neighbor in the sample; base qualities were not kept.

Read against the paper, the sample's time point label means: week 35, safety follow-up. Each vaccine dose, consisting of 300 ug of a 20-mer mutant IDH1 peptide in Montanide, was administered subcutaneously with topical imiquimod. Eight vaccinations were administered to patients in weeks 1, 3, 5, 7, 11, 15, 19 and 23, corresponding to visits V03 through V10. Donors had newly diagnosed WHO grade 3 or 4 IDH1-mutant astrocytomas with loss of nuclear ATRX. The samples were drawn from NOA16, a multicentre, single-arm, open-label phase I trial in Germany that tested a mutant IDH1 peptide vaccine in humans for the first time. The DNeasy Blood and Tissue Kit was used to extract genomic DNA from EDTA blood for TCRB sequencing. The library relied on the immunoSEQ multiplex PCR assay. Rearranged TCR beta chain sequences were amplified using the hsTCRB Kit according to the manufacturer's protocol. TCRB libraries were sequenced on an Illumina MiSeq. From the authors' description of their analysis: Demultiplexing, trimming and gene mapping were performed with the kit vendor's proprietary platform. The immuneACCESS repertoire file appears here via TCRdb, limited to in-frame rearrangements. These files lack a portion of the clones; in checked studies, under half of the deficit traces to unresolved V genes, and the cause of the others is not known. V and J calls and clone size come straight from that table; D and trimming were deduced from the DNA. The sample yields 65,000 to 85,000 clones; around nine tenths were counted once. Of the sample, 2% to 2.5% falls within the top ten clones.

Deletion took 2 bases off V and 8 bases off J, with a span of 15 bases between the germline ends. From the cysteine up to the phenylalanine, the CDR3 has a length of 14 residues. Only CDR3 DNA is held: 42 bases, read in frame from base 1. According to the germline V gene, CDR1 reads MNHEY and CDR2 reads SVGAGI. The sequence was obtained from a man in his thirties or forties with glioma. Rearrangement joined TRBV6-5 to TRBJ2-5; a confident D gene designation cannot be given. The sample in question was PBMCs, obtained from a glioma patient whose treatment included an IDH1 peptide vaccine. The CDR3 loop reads CASSYGEVGDTQYF. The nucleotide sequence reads TGTGCCAGCAGTTACGGTGAGGTTGGAGATACCCAGTACTTC.